What follows are 25 T cell receptor beta chains derived from one specimen sequenced in a study of blood T cells in healthy people across ages. For the second PCR, which ran for 7 to 11 cycles, a sample-barcoded 5' primer and a J-beta primer mix were used. TCRdb analysed the 5' RACE reads with MiXCR anew, one entry per CDR3 protein. This sample has hundreds of thousands of distinct CDR3 sequences, with around 46% found just once. The sample comprised blood. The receptors come from a man younger than 40 in good health.

About this clonotype: This may stem from a read error, because a much larger clone lies one nucleotide away. The rearrangement uses TRBV7-2 and TRBJ2-5, with D uncertain. Germline assignment: CDR1 SGHTA and CDR2 FQGNSA. Trimming stripped 5 bases from V and 11 bases from J, with 12 bases between. The CDR3 runs 11 residues. CDR3 coding DNA: TGTGCCAGCAGCACCGACAATGAGCAGTACTTC. Its protein is CASSTDNEQYF.

This clonotype has only a few counts. This rearrangement joins TRBV9 to TRBJ2-5; weak D call: TRBD1 (6 bases). The CDR3 length is 15 residues. Trimming took 0 bases from V and 0 from J, leaving 9 bases between them. CDR1 and CDR2 (germline): SGDLS, YYNGEE. CDR3 coding DNA: TGTGCCAGCAGCGTAGTGCCAGGGGACCAAGAGACCCAGTACTTC. Its protein product is CASSVVPGDQETQYF.

This rearrangement joins TRBV7-9 to TRBJ2-3; 9 positions agree with TRBD1. V was pared by 2 bases and J by 6 bases, with 12 bases of the junction left unmatched. Germline CDR1 and CDR2: SEHNR and FQNEAQ (reference sequence). The CDR3 has 17 amino acids. DNA of the CDR3: TGTGCCAGCAGCTTAACACAGGGGGCTCGATTGTCTGATACGCAGTATTTT. The encoded protein is CASSLTQGARLSDTQYF.

The J gene is TRBJ1-1, the V gene TRBV6-5; D uncertain. The CDR3 extends over 15 amino acids. The germline gives CDR1 MNHEY, CDR2 SVGAGI. Trimming removed 6 bases from V and 3 bases from J, with 17 bases in between. CDR3 coding DNA: TGTGCCAGCAGGTTTGGCTGGGCCTCAGACACTGAAGCTTTCTTT. Translating it yields CASRFGWASDTEAFF.

The V and J genes are TRBV7-2 and TRBJ2-1; D may be TRBD2 (5 bases). Germline loops: CDR1 SGHTA, CDR2 FQGNSA. The V end lost 5 bases, the J end lost 4 bases, and 18 bases lay between the germline ends. The CDR3 consists of 16 residues. The CDR3 DNA sequence: TGTGCCAGCAGCCCACATGTGGCGGGTCCATACAATGAGCAGTTCTTC. Translation gives CASSPHVAGPYNEQFF.

This chain connects TRBV28 to TRBJ1-5; 8 bases agree with TRBD1. Germline V gene sequence: CDR1 MDHEN, CDR2 SYDVKM. The CDR3 consists of 15 residues. V lost 2 bases to trimming and J lost 9 bases; unmatched junction nucleotides: 9. The CDR3 DNA reads TGTGCCAGCAGTTTAGACAGGGGTGGGGGATGGCCCCAGCATTTT. This codes for CASSLDRGGGWPQHF.

This clonotype was picked up a small number of times. This chain joins TRBV6-5 and TRBJ1-5; weak D call: TRBD1 (6 bases). V lost 0 bases and J lost 7, with 13 bases in between. The CDR3 contains 15 residues. Germline values: CDR1 MNHEY, CDR2 SVGAGI. Here the CDR3 reads CASSYSKGVEQPQHF. CDR3 nucleotide sequence: TGTGCCAGCAGTTACTCCAAGGGGGTCGAGCAGCCCCAGCATTTT.

The J gene is TRBJ2-6, the V gene TRBV5-1; no firm D call. CDR1 is SGHRS and CDR2 is YFSETQ in the germline V gene. Trimming stripped 4 bases from V and 0 bases from J, with 8 bases between. The CDR3 runs 15 residues. CDR3 region: CASSQQSSGANVLTF. For the CDR3, the DNA is TGCGCCAGCAGCCAACAGTCCTCTGGGGCCAACGTCCTGACTTTC.

The chain carries TRBV12-5 and TRBJ2-3; tentative D call: TRBD1 (7 bases). Trimming cost V 7 bases and J 6 bases, with 29 bases left between them. Germline V gives CDR1 LGHNT, CDR2 FRNRAP. CDR3 size: 18 residues. The CDR3 bases are TGTGCTAGTGCCATTGTAGGGCAGGGGGGACCCCTCACGGATACGCAGTATTTT. It codes for CASAIVGQGGPLTDTQYF.

This clonotype has a handful of counts. The rearrangement links TRBV3-1 to TRBJ2-5, with 7 bases matching TRBD1. Germline V CDR1 and CDR2: LGHDT, YNNKEL (reference sequence). The CDR3 extends over 15 amino acids. The trim removed 4 bases at V and 1 base at J, leaving 6 bases unmatched. Here the CDR3 reads CASSPIQGLQETQYF. The DNA for the CDR3 is TGTGCCAGCAGCCCCATACAGGGGCTCCAAGAGACCCAGTACTTC.

V and J are TRBV27 and TRBJ2-2; D possibly corresponds to TRBD1 (6 bases). Trimming took off 6 bases at V and 7 bases at J, with 18 bases between the two ends. CDR1 and CDR2 from the germline V gene are MNHEY and SMNVEV (reference sequence). There are 15 residues in the CDR3. CDR3: CASSSGQTKSGELFF. The CDR3 region has the DNA TGTGCCAGCAGCAGTGGACAGACTAAGAGCGGGGAGCTGTTTTTT.

The chain is built from TRBV6-5 and TRBJ2-7; no definite D call. V was shortened by 6 bases and J by 2 bases, with 11 bases between the two germline ends. The germline gives CDR1 MNHEY, CDR2 SVGAGI. The CDR3 runs to 13 residues. This CDR3 reads CASRQGSPYEQYF. CDR3 coding DNA: TGTGCCAGCAGGCAAGGGTCGCCCTACGAGCAGTACTTC.

J is TRBJ1-1 and V is TRBV7-9; 8 bases map to TRBD1. This CDR3 is 13 amino acids long. V was pared by 2 bases and J by 10 bases, with 6 bases of the junction left unmatched. Germline V gene sequence: CDR1 SEHNR, CDR2 FQNEAQ (reference sequence). The CDR3 nucleotides read TGTGCCAGCAGCTTATTGGGAACAGGGGGAGCTTTCTTT. Encoded protein: CASSLLGTGGAFF.

This clonotype was counted many times. This chain uses TRBV6-5 with TRBJ2-3, with 8 bases aligning to TRBD1. V dropped 2 bases and J dropped 5; count of bases not matched to a gene: 6. The germline CDR1 and CDR2 sequences are MNHEY and SVGAGI. The CDR3 has 15 amino acids. CDR3 in DNA: TGTGCCAGCAGTTACGTGAACAGGGGGAAAGATACGCAGTATTTT. This codes for CASSYVNRGKDTQYF.

The V and J genes are TRBV7-2 and TRBJ2-4; D ambiguous. The ends were cut back, 5 bases at V and 13 bases at J, with 24 bases in the middle. The CDR3 sequence is 15 residues long. Germline V gives CDR1 SGHTA, CDR2 FQGNSA. The CDR3 nucleotides are TGTGCCAGCAGCCTCGGGCCTGGTTCCCCCTACGAACAGTACTTC. Residues: CASSLGPGSPYEQYF.

Only a few counts were recorded for this clonotype. The chain carries TRBV29-1 and TRBJ1-1; perhaps TRBD1 as D (5 bases). Trimming pared 2 bases from V and 8 bases from J, leaving 12 bases between. Germline loops: CDR1 SQVTM, CDR2 ANQGSEA. The CDR3 covers 12 residues. For the CDR3, the DNA is TGCAGCGTTGAAAAGGGGCCGCAGGAAGCTTTCTTT. Protein product: CSVEKGPQEAFF. The full variable domain, with the rest looked up from reference TRBV29-1 and TRBJ1-1, is SAVISQKPSRDICQRGTSLTIQCQVDSQVTMMFWYRQQPGQSLTLIATANQGSEATYESGFVIDKFPISRPNLTFSTLTVSNMSPEDSSIYLCSVEKGPQEAFFGQGTRLTVV.

This clonotype turned up a few times. The chain uses TRBV4-1 and TRBJ1-2; TRBD1 matches at 8 bases. V trimming: 0 bases; J trimming: 0 bases; junction bases outside the gene matches: 3. The CDR3 runs to 16 residues. CDR1 is MGHRA and CDR2 is YSYEKL in the germline V gene. CDR3 DNA: TGCGCCAGCAGCCAAGACGACAGGGGATCTAACTATGGCTACACCTTC. Translating it yields CASSQDDRGSNYGYTF.

The chain has TRBV5-6 and TRBJ2-6; D possibly matches TRBD1 or TRBD2 (5 bases each). The CDR3 length is 16 residues. The germline gives CDR1 SGHDT, CDR2 YYEEEE. With 1 base removed from V and 4 bases from J, the gap between germline ends came to 12 bases. CDR3 loop: CASSLMSGSGANVLTF. CDR3 nucleotide sequence: TGTGCCAGCAGCTTGATGTCAGGGAGCGGGGCCAACGTCCTGACTTTC.

This clonotype was observed a handful of times. The chain joins TRBV5-1 to TRBJ1-1; D remains ambiguous. Trimming pared 4 bases from V and 4 bases from J, leaving 11 bases between. The germline CDR1 and CDR2 sequences are SGHRS and YFSETQ. The CDR3 spans 13 residues. CDR3 DNA sequence: TGCGCCAGCAGCCCCCAGTGGGGCACTGAAGCTTTCTTT. This translates into CASSPQWGTEAFF. Combining the CDR3 with reference TRBV5-1 and TRBJ1-1 gives the whole variable domain KAGVTQTPRYLIKTRGQQVTLSCSPISGHRSVSWYQQTPGQGLQFLFEYFSETQRNKGNFPGRFSGRQFSNSRSEMNVSTLELGDSALYLCASSPQWGTEAFFGQGTRLTVV.

This clonotype was counted ten times or more. The chain couples TRBV9 to TRBJ2-3; D may be TRBD1 or TRBD2 (5 bases each). Between the trimmed V and J ends, which lost 4 bases and 1 base, there was a span of 16 bases. This CDR3 has 16 amino acids. Germline CDR1 reads SGDLS; CDR2 reads YYNGEE. The CDR3 sequence: CASSRLNRDGTDTQYF. CDR3 coding DNA: TGTGCCAGCAGCAGACTTAACCGGGACGGCACAGATACGCAGTATTTT.

This clonotype was seen a few times. The chain combines TRBV7-2 with TRBJ2-7; 7 nucleotides match TRBD1. V was clipped by 6 bases and J by 3 bases; unmatched bases: 8. The CDR3 extends over 14 amino acids. CDR1 SGHTA and CDR2 FQGNSA come from the germline V gene. The CDR3 DNA reads TGTGCCAGCAGTTACACAGGGGACCTCTACGAGCAGTACTTC. Protein sequence: CASSYTGDLYEQYF. Full variable domain (rest looked up from reference TRBV7-2 and TRBJ2-7): GAGVSQSPSNKVTEKGKDVELRCDPISGHTALYWYRQSLGQGLEFLIYFQGNSAPDKSGLPSDRFSAERTGGSVSTLTIQRTQQEDSAVYLCASSYTGDLYEQYFGPGTRLTVT.

V usage is TRBV7-2 and J usage is TRBJ1-2; D gene ambiguous. This CDR3 has 13 amino acids. V shed 1 base and J shed 4 bases, with 7 bases lying between them. Germline CDR1 reads SGHTA; CDR2 reads FQGNSA. The CDR3 sequence: CASSLEEPYGYTF. The CDR3 nucleotides read TGTGCCAGCAGCTTAGAAGAGCCCTATGGCTACACCTTC.

A few counts support this clonotype. The chain employs TRBV10-3 and TRBJ2-1; weak D call: TRBD1 (6 bases). The CDR3 spans 15 residues. V lost 4 bases, J lost 4 bases, and 14 bases lay in between. Germline V lookup: CDR1 ENHRY, CDR2 SYGVKD. CDR3 loop: CAISVPGERYNEQFF. CDR3 sequence (DNA): TGTGCCATCAGTGTCCCAGGGGAGAGGTACAATGAGCAGTTCTTC.

The chain couples TRBV12-3 or TRBV12-4 to TRBJ1-2, with D unresolved. Trimming took off 3 bases at V and 3 bases at J, with 8 bases between the two ends. The CDR3 contains 13 residues. The CDR3 DNA reads as TGTGCCAGCAGTTTGATGGGAGACTATGGCTACACCTTC. Translated: CASSLMGDYGYTF.

This clonotype was seen a handful of times. A clone one base away is much larger, so this may be a read error. The CDR3 DNA follows: TGTGCCAGCAGCAGTAGCGGGGGATACCAAGAGACCCAGTACTTC. Translation: CASSSSGGYQETQYF. The J gene is TRBJ2-5, the V gene TRBV7-3; 9 nucleotides line up with TRBD2. The length of the CDR3 is 15 residues. Germline V gives CDR1 SGHTA, CDR2 FQGTGA. V gave up 5 bases and J gave up 0 bases; unmatched junction bases: 4. The variable domain in full, with the rest retrieved from reference TRBV7-3 and TRBJ2-5, is GAGVSQTPSNKVTEKGKYVELRCDPISGHTALYWYRQSLGQGPEFLIYFQGTGAADDSGLPNDRFFAVRPEGSVSTLKIQRTERGDSAVYLCASSSSGGYQETQYFGPGTRLLVL.